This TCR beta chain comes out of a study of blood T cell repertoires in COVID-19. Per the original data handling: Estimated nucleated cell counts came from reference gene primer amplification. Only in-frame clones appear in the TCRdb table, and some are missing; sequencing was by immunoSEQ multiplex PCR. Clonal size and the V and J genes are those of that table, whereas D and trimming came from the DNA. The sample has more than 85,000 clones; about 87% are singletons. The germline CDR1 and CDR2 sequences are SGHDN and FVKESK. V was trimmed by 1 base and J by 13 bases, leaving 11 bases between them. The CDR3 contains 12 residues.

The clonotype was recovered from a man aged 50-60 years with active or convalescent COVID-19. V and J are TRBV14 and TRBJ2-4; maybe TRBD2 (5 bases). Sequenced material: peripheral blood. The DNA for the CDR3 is TGTGCCAGCAGCCAAGTTTCGGGAATGCAGTACTTC. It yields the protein CASSQVSGMQYF. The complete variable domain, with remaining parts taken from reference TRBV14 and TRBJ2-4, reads EAGVTQFPSHSVIEKGQTVTLRCDPISGHDNLYWYRRVMGKEIKFLLHFVKESKQDESGMPNNRFLAERTGGTYSTLKVQPAELEDSGVYFCASSQVSGMQYFGAGTRLSVL.